This section outlines one TCR beta chain sequence together with its context. Its antigen is undetermined. The data are from a study of blood T cells in healthy people across ages. General study points: Donor CMV infection status was unknown, possibly confounding age-related changes in expanded clonotypes.

There are 17 residues in the CDR3. V lost 5 bases to trimming and J lost 4 bases; unmatched junction nucleotides: 15. CDR1 is SGHTA and CDR2 is FQGNSA in the germline V gene. Then a second PCR, running roughly 7 to 11 cycles, was carried out with a sample-barcoded 5' primer and a J-beta primer mix. One entry per CDR3 protein results from TCRdb running MiXCR on the 5' RACE reads. The table lists around 1,800,000 distinct CDR3 sequences, roughly 43% of them singletons. Donor samples were obtained from healthy Caucasian individuals from Russia, aged about 6 to 90. Approximately 10 milliliters was the volume of peripheral blood drawn from each donor.

J is TRBJ2-7 and V is TRBV7-2; 9 positions agree with TRBD1. The origin of this receptor is a human donor in good health. Sequencing input: blood. CDR3 sequence: CASSGTGYFVVSYEQYF. CDR3 coding DNA: TGTGCCAGCAGCGGGACAGGGTATTTCGTCGTATCTTACGAGCAGTACTTC. Complete variable domain (other parts from reference TRBV7-2 and TRBJ2-7): GAGVSQSPSNKVTEKGKDVELRCDPISGHTALYWYRQSLGQGLEFLIYFQGNSAPDKSGLPSDRFSAERTGGSVSTLTIQRTQQEDSAVYLCASSGTGYFVVSYEQYFGPGTRLTVT.